The 16 T cell receptor beta chains below all came from one sample that was sequenced in a study of radiation and T cells in renal cell carcinoma. Using immunoSEQ multiplex PCR, the repertoire was profiled, and TCRdb retains in-frame clones only, with some absent. The sample has under 100,000 clones, 70% to 85% seen once; the top ten hold around 7.9%. The time point was: blood 4 weeks post-SBRT, at nephrectomy. Treatment specified: 15 Gy SBRT to primary tumor, nephrectomy 4 weeks later. Sequences were derived from blood, sampled from a patient whose treatment included radiotherapy and nephrectomy. Every receptor here comes from a man in his sixties with renal cell carcinoma.

The rearrangement joins TRBV9 to TRBJ2-5, with a weak D call TRBD2 (7 bases). Germline lookup yields CDR1 SGDLS and CDR2 YYNGEE. This CDR3 is built from 13 residues. Trimming pared 3 bases from V and 3 bases from J, leaving 9 bases between. CDR3 coding DNA: TGTGCCAGCAGCGGAGGGGGGGAAGAGACCCAGTACTTC. It codes for CASSGGGEETQYF.

The rearrangement uses TRBV6-5 and TRBJ1-1; tentatively, D is TRBD1 (5 bases). The CDR3 sequence is 15 residues long. The V and J ends lost 6 bases and 0 bases respectively, with 14 bases between them. Germline V gene data show CDR1 as MNHEY and CDR2 as SVGAGI. The CDR3 here is CASRLSGPMNTEAFF. As DNA, the CDR3 is TGTGCCAGCAGACTTTCGGGACCGATGAACACTGAAGCTTTCTTT.

J is TRBJ2-3 and V is TRBV6-4; 11 bases match TRBD2. The CDR3 is 15 residues long. Germline V gene lookup returns CDR1 MRHNA and CDR2 SNTAGT. Unmatched junction bases numbered 7, after V lost 5 bases and J lost 6 bases. As DNA, the CDR3 is TGTGCCAGCAGTCAACTAGCGGGAGAGGGGGATACGCAGTATTTT. Its translation: CASSQLAGEGDTQYF.

The chain is built from TRBV5-1 and TRBJ2-7; TRBD2 aligns across 10 bases. This CDR3 has 14 amino acids. Germline CDR1 reads SGHRS; CDR2 reads YFSETQ. Trimming removed 4 bases from V and 2 bases from J; junction bases left unmatched: 3. The CDR3 bases are TGCGCCAGCAGCGAGGGACTAGCGCCCTACGAGCAGTACTTC. Its protein is CASSEGLAPYEQYF. Drawing the rest from reference TRBV5-1 and TRBJ2-7, the complete variable domain is KAGVTQTPRYLIKTRGQQVTLSCSPISGHRSVSWYQQTPGQGLQFLFEYFSETQRNKGNFPGRFSGRQFSNSRSEMNVSTLELGDSALYLCASSEGLAPYEQYFGPGTRLTVT.

The chain uses TRBV4-1 and TRBJ2-5; D remains unclear. The J call may be mistaken, given a closer DNA end match to TRBJ2-7. Germline lookup yields CDR1 MGHRA and CDR2 YSYEKL. The CDR3 spans 14 residues. CDR3: CASSQDLSVYEQYF. The CDR3 DNA sequence: TGCGCCAGCAGCCAAGATCTATCCGTCTACGAGCAGTACTTC.

This sequence joins TRBV6-4 and TRBJ2-1, with 8 bases identical to TRBD1. This CDR3 is built from 14 residues. Germline lookup yields CDR1 MRHNA and CDR2 SNTAGT. V lost 4 bases, J lost 5 bases, and 4 bases stayed unmatched. DNA of the CDR3: TGTGCCAGCAGTGCGGACAGGGAGAACAATGAGCAGTTCTTC. As protein: CASSADRENNEQFF.

This chain uses TRBV6-4 with TRBJ2-6; D ambiguous. With 3 bases removed from V and 1 base from J, the gap between germline ends came to 4 bases. CDR3 size: 14 residues. Germline V gives CDR1 MRHNA, CDR2 SNTAGT. CDR3 in amino acids: CASSEGSGANVLTF. CDR3 DNA: TGTGCCAGCAGTGAGGGTTCTGGGGCCAACGTCCTGACTTTC.

This clone was counted a single time. The chain employs TRBV28 and TRBJ1-1, with D maybe TRBD1 (5 bases). The germline V gene encodes CDR1 MDHEN and CDR2 SYDVKM. Deletions cut 3 bases from V and 8 bases from J, with 10 bases between. This CDR3 spans 12 amino acids. The CDR3: CASSLQGVEAFF. CDR3 DNA sequence: TGTGCCAGCAGTTTGCAGGGAGTGGAAGCTTTCTTT.

The sample holds a few counts of this clone. This chain joins TRBV18 and TRBJ2-3; TRBD1 is a possible D gene (6 bases). CDR3 length equals 15 residues. Germline V gene sequence: CDR1 KGHSH, CDR2 LQKENI. The germline V and J ends were trimmed by 3 bases and 3 bases, with 13 bases remaining between them. The CDR3 reads CASSPPTGWTDTQYF. CDR3 in DNA: TGTGCCAGCTCACCCCCCACAGGGTGGACAGATACGCAGTATTTT. The variable domain in full, completed from reference TRBV18 and TRBJ2-3, reads NAGVMQNPRHLVRRRGQEARLRCSPMKGHSHVYWYRQLPEEGLKFMVYLQKENIIDESGMPKERFSAEFPKEGPSILRIQQVVRGDSAAYFCASSPPTGWTDTQYFGPGTRLTVL.

The V gene is TRBV4-3, the J gene TRBJ2-4; TRBD1 aligns across 7 bases. Germline V CDR1 and CDR2: LGHNA, YSLEER. V trimming: 3 bases; J trimming: 8 bases; junction bases outside the gene matches: 10. The CDR3 extends over 15 amino acids. CDR3 region: CASSQQDRSRDIQYF. CDR3 bases: TGCGCCAGCAGCCAGCAGGACAGGAGTAGGGACATTCAGTACTTC.

This clone has just one count. The CDR3 loop reads CASSEGQGRAPGNTIYF. The DNA of the CDR3 is TGTGCCAGCAGTGAAGGGCAGGGAAGAGCCCCTGGAAACACCATATATTTT. The chain is built from TRBV6-1 and TRBJ1-3; TRBD1 might be the D (5 bases). This CDR3 contains 17 residues. Germline V CDR1 and CDR2: MNHNS, SASEGT. Trimming pared 1 base from V and 2 bases from J, leaving 15 bases between.

The sample holds a few counts of this clone. The chain joins TRBV2 to TRBJ1-1, with D perhaps TRBD1 (5 bases). The germline V gene has CDR1 SNHLY and CDR2 FYNNEI. This CDR3 contains 15 residues. Trimming took 0 bases from V and 4 from J, leaving 12 bases between them. CDR3 in amino acids: CASSEAGGLATEAFF. CDR3 DNA: TGTGCCAGCAGTGAAGCGGGGGGGTTGGCCACTGAAGCTTTCTTT. Drawing the rest from reference TRBV2 and TRBJ1-1, the complete variable domain is EPEVTQTPSHQVTQMGQEVILRCVPISNHLYFYWYRQILGQKVEFLVSFYNNEISEKSEIFDDQFSVERPDGSNFTLKIRSTKLEDSAMYFCASSEAGGLATEAFFGQGTRLTVV.

J is TRBJ2-6 and V is TRBV9; TRBD1 matches 8 bases. This CDR3 is 17 amino acids long. Looked up from germline, CDR1 is SGDLS and CDR2 is YYNGEE. V lost 2 bases and J lost 0; bases outside the gene matches: 4. CDR3 nucleotide sequence: TGTGCCAGCAGCGTTGGACAGGGATACTCTGGGGCCAACGTCCTGACTTTC. This translates into CASSVGQGYSGANVLTF.

The chain has TRBV27 and TRBJ2-3; 9 bases are a match to TRBD2. The CDR3 consists of 15 residues. CDR1 and CDR2 from the germline V gene are MNHEY and SMNVEV (reference sequence). Losses at the gene ends were 6 bases for V and 4 bases for J; bases not matched to a gene: 8. The CDR3 DNA is TGTGCCAGCAGACCAAATAGCGGGAGACCAGATACGCAGTATTTT. Encoded protein: CASRPNSGRPDTQYF.

This chain links TRBV7-6 with TRBJ2-3, with D maybe TRBD1 (5 bases). The CDR3 covers 13 residues. Trimming left V 4 bases short and J 2 bases short, with 7 bases between. CDR1 is SGHVS, CDR2 FNYEAQ, per germline. CDR3 coding DNA: TGTGCCAGCAGCTGGACAATCACAGATACGCAGTATTTT. It is translated as CASSWTITDTQYF.

J is TRBJ1-2 and V is TRBV7-8; tentative D call: TRBD1 (5 bases). Trimming cost V 4 bases and J 8 bases, with 11 bases left between them. The CDR3 has 12 amino acids. Looked up from germline, CDR1 is SGHVS and CDR2 is FQNEAQ. In DNA form, the CDR3 reads TGTGCCAGCAGCTATGGGGGGAGAGGCTACACCTTC. This sequence encodes CASSYGGRGYTF. Full variable domain (rest looked up from reference TRBV7-8 and TRBJ1-2): GAGVSQSPRYKVAKRGQDVALRCDPISGHVSLFWYQQALGQGPEFLTYFQNEAQLDKSGLPSDRFFAERPEGSVSTLKIQRTQQEDSAVYLCASSYGGRGYTFGSGTRLTVV.